This T cell receptor beta chain was identified in a study of CD8+CD57+ T cells in acquired aplastic anemia. Genomic DNA templated the TCR beta VDJ and CDR3 profiling. TCRdb re-derived calls from the reads in MiXCR, one entry per CDR3 protein. Of 200,000 to 250,000 distinct CDR3 sequences in the sample, 55% to 65% were seen once. An expansion of CD8+CD57+ cells by flow cytometry had been shown in patients chosen for sequencing. Trimming left V 0 bases short and J 1 base short, with 11 bases between. The CDR3 is 16 amino acids. Germline V gives CDR1 ENHRY, CDR2 SYGVKD. The sequence came from a human donor with aplastic anemia. V and J are TRBV10-3 and TRBJ2-3; possible D gene TRBD2, 6 bases. Sample: sorted CD4+, CD8+, or CD8+CD57+ T cells (not recorded which) from PBMCs. The CDR3 DNA reads TGTGCCATCAGTGAGTCGAGGGGCGGGGGCACAGATACGCAGTATTTT. Its translation is CAISESRGGGTDTQYF.